These 19 T cell receptor beta chains originate from one sample sequenced in a study of CD8 T cells in ankylosing spondylitis. From the 5' RACE reads, TCRdb called clonotypes with MiXCR, one entry per CDR3 protein. This sample has roughly 190,000 distinct CDR3 sequences, with roughly 12% found just once. The specimen was blood, either unsorted or a sorted T cell fraction (not recorded which). The receptors originated from a male donor with ankylosing spondylitis or in good health (not recorded which).

J is TRBJ2-5 and V is TRBV3-1; D possibly corresponds to TRBD2 (6 bases). The ends were cut back, 10 bases at V and 4 bases at J, with 28 bases in the middle. CDR1 and CDR2 (germline): LGHDT, YNNKEL (reference sequence). The CDR3 sequence is 17 residues long. DNA for the CDR3: TGTGCCACCACCAAGCGGGCGTACGGAGCGGTGAGAGAGACCCAGTACTTC. It translates to CATTKRAYGAVRETQYF.

This clonotype was picked up many times. The gene calls are TRBV12-3 or TRBV12-4 and TRBJ2-7; the D is unclear. Trimming shortened V by 6 bases and J by 7 bases, and 10 bases separated the two germline ends. This CDR3 has 11 residues. The CDR3 reads CASSHGSEQYF. CDR3 DNA: TGTGCCAGCAGCCACGGCTCGGAGCAGTACTTC.

The gene calls are TRBV5-1 and TRBJ1-1; unclear D gene. Trimming took off 4 bases at V and 1 base at J, with 14 bases between the two ends. The CDR3 totals 15 residues. Germline CDR1 SGHRS, CDR2 YFSETQ. CDR3 coding DNA: TGCGCCAGCAGCCGACTACCGGTGCCGAACACTGAAGCTTTCTTT. Translated: CASSRLPVPNTEAFF.

The rearrangement uses TRBV7-9 and TRBJ2-7; 7 bases map to TRBD1. CDR3 length: 15 residues. The ends lost 3 bases at V and 0 bases at J; junction bases unmatched: 5. CDR1 and CDR2 from the germline V gene are SEHNR and FQNEAQ (reference sequence). CDR3 DNA: TGTGCCAGCAGCTTTTACCGGGACAGCTCCTACGAGCAGTACTTC. Amino acid sequence: CASSFYRDSSYEQYF.

This clonotype was seen more than once but under ten times. V is TRBV2 and J is TRBJ2-7; D possibly corresponds to TRBD2 (5 bases). CDR1 is SNHLY, CDR2 FYNNEI, per germline. This CDR3 has 12 residues. With 6 bases removed from V and 0 bases from J, the gap between germline ends came to 6 bases. The CDR3 here is CASRDSSYEQYF. CDR3 bases: TGTGCCAGCAGGGACTCCTCCTACGAGCAGTACTTC.

The chain recombines TRBV29-1 with TRBJ1-2; weak D call: TRBD1 (6 bases). Trimming pared 1 base from V and 6 bases from J, leaving 21 bases between. This CDR3 is 16 amino acids long. Looked up from germline, CDR1 is SQVTM and CDR2 is ANQGSEA. Written as DNA, the CDR3 is TGCAGCGTTGAAGTGTTAATGGGGACACTTCGCGATGGCTACACCTTC. Translating gives CSVEVLMGTLRDGYTF.

The rearrangement joins TRBV2 to TRBJ2-7; D call uncertain. CDR1 and CDR2 from the germline V gene are SNHLY and FYNNEI. V lost 8 bases and J lost 1, with 18 bases in between. The CDR3 runs 15 residues. The CDR3 here is CASADYQRSSYEQYF. The CDR3 bases are TGTGCCAGCGCCGATTATCAAAGGAGTTCCTACGAGCAGTACTTC.

This clonotype has a handful of counts. The chain links TRBV9 to TRBJ2-1, with 9 bases fitting TRBD2. The CDR3 covers 16 residues. Unmatched junction bases numbered 10, after V lost 0 bases and J lost 9 bases. Looked up from germline, CDR1 is SGDLS and CDR2 is YYNGEE. The CDR3 sequence: CASSVVLSGSRSEQFF. CDR3 sequence (DNA): TGTGCCAGCAGCGTAGTACTTAGCGGGAGCCGAAGTGAGCAGTTCTTC.

The rearrangement uses TRBV7-9 and TRBJ2-1; the D call may be TRBD1 or TRBD2 (6 bases each). The CDR3 extends over 15 amino acids. V lost 5 bases and J lost 4, with 15 bases in between. From germline, CDR1 is SEHNR and CDR2 FQNEAQ (reference sequence). The CDR3 sequence is CASSTTRGRYNEQFF. The DNA of the CDR3 is TGTGCCAGCAGCACGACTAGGGGGAGGTACAATGAGCAGTTCTTC.

This clonotype was seen a handful of times. The chain is built from TRBV29-1 and TRBJ2-1; a weak D match, TRBD1 (6 bases). The V end lost 0 bases, the J end lost 6 bases, and 12 bases lay between the germline ends. This CDR3 is built from 14 residues. Germline V gene sequence: CDR1 SQVTM, CDR2 ANQGSEA. The CDR3 DNA sequence: TGCAGCGTTGAAGATCTTGGGGGCTCCAATGAGCAGTTCTTC. Residues: CSVEDLGGSNEQFF.

In this sample, this clonotype turned up many times. J is TRBJ2-3 and V is TRBV11-2; D is unclear. The CDR3 runs to 12 residues. Trimming cost V 4 bases and J 2 bases, with 4 bases left between them. CDR1 is SGHAT and CDR2 is FQNNGV in the germline V gene. CDR3 in amino acids: CASSSNTDTQYF. The CDR3 nucleotides are TGTGCCAGCAGCTCCAACACAGATACGCAGTATTTT.

A few counts support this clonotype. The V gene is TRBV7-8, the J gene TRBJ1-2; D is uncertain. Between the trimmed V and J ends, which lost 5 bases and 7 bases, there was a span of 14 bases. CDR3 size: 13 residues. Germline-derived CDR1 and CDR2 are SGHVS and FQNEAQ. CDR3 sequence: CASSGGSIGGYTF. The CDR3 bases are TGTGCCAGCAGCGGCGGGTCCATAGGTGGCTACACCTTC.

This clonotype showed up many times. The V and J genes are TRBV7-9 and TRBJ2-1, with D unclear. The V gene lost 1 base and the J gene lost 7 bases, with 11 bases spanning the gap. Germline values: CDR1 SEHNR, CDR2 FQNEAQ (reference sequence). This CDR3 spans 14 amino acids. The CDR3 spells CASSLGTLGNEQFF. Here the CDR3 DNA reads TGTGCCAGCAGCTTAGGGACGTTAGGAAATGAGCAGTTCTTC.

J is TRBJ2-2 and V is TRBV7-9; perhaps TRBD2 as D (6 bases). Germline-derived CDR1 and CDR2 are SEHNR and FQNEAQ (reference sequence). There are 15 residues in the CDR3. V lost 4 bases to trimming and J lost 6 bases, with 15 bases between them. CDR3 coding DNA: TGTGCCAGCAGCTCGGCCGGACGGAGGGCCGGGGAGCTGTTTTTT. Residues: CASSSAGRRAGELFF.

This rearrangement joins TRBV14 to TRBJ2-7, with TRBD2 matching over 8 bases. The CDR3 runs 17 residues. With V trimmed by 2 bases and J by 7 bases, 16 bases remained unmatched. Germline V gene data show CDR1 as SGHDN and CDR2 as FVKESK. CDR3: CASSQYSPGLGPKEQYF. The CDR3 bases are TGTGCCAGCAGCCAATACTCGCCGGGACTAGGCCCTAAAGAGCAGTACTTC.

This clonotype was detected many times. The J gene is TRBJ2-2, the V gene TRBV6-4; 9 nucleotides align to TRBD2. CDR3 length equals 14 residues. The V and J ends lost 6 bases and 3 bases, in that order; junction bases with no gene match: 2. Germline lookup yields CDR1 MRHNA and CDR2 SNTAGT. For the CDR3, the DNA is TGTGCCAGCAGCCCTAGCGGGGACACCGGGGAGCTGTTTTTT. Amino acids: CASSPSGDTGELFF.

This clonotype showed up just a few times. V is TRBV9 and J is TRBJ2-3; possible D gene TRBD2, 5 bases. V lost 6 bases, J lost 3 bases, and 11 bases lay in between. The CDR3 runs to 13 residues. CDR1 is SGDLS and CDR2 is YYNGEE in the germline V gene. CDR3 sequence: CASTLALTDTQYF. The CDR3 DNA reads TGTGCCAGCACCCTAGCCCTTACAGATACGCAGTATTTT. Based on the CDR3 plus reference TRBV9 and TRBJ2-3, the full variable domain is DSGVTQTPKHLITATGQRVTLRCSPRSGDLSVYWYQQSLDQGLQFLIQYYNGEERAKGNILERFSAQQFPDLHSELNLSSLELGDSALYFCASTLALTDTQYFGPGTRLTVL.

The chain is built from TRBV5-1 and TRBJ2-3, with 10 nucleotides matching TRBD2. This CDR3 spans 16 amino acids. V was pared by 4 bases and J by 3 bases, with 8 bases of the junction left unmatched. The germline V gene encodes CDR1 SGHRS and CDR2 YFSETQ. The CDR3 loop reads CASSPYGAGGTDTQYF. In DNA form, the CDR3 reads TGCGCCAGCAGCCCTTATGGAGCGGGGGGGACAGATACGCAGTATTTT.

J is TRBJ2-7 and V is TRBV15, with D unresolved. This CDR3 is 13 amino acids long. Trimming took off 0 bases at V and 5 bases at J, with 8 bases between the two ends. The germline V gene encodes CDR1 LNHNV and CDR2 YYDKDF (reference sequence). The CDR3 DNA reads as TGTGCCACCAGCAGAGAGTCCCTGGACGAGCAGTACTTC. This encodes CATSRESLDEQYF.